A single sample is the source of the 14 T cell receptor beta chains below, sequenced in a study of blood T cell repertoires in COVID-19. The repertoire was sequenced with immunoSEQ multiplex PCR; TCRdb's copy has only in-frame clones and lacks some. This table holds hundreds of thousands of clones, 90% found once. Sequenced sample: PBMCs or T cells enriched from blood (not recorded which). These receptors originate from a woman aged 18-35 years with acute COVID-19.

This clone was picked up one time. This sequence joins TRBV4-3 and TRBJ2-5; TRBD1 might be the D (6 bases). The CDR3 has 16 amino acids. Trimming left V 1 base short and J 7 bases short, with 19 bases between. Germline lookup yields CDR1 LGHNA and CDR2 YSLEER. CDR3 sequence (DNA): TGCGCCAGCAGCCAAGCCATAAGGACAGACCCAGGGACCCAGTACTTC. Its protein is CASSQAIRTDPGTQYF.

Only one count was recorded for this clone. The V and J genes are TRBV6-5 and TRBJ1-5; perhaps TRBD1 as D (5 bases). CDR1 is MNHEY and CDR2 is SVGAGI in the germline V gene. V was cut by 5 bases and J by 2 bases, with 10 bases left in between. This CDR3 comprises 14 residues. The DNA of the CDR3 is TGTGCCAGCAGTCAGGGAGGCGGCAATCAGCCCCAGCATTTT. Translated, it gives CASSQGGGNQPQHF.

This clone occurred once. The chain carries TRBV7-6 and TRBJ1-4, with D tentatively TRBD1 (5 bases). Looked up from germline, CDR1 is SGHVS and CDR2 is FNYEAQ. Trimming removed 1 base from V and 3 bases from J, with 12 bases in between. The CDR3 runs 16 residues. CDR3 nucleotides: TGTGCCAGCAGCTTAGGCGGGGGGAGGGCTAATGAAAAACTGTTTTTT. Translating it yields CASSLGGGRANEKLFF.

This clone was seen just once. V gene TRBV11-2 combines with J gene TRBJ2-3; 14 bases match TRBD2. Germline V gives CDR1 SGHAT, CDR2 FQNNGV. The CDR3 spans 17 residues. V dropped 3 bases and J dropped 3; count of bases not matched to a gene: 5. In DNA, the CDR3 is TGTGCCAGCAGCTTCGGACTAGCGGGAGGAGATACAGATACGCAGTATTTT. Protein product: CASSFGLAGGDTDTQYF.

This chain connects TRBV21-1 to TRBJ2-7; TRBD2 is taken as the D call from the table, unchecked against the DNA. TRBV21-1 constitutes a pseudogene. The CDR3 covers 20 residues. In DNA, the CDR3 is TGTGCCAGCAGCAAAGTTCTCCCGGCGGGACTAGCGGGAGTCCCCTACGAGCAGTACTTC. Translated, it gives CASSKVLPAGLAGVPYEQYF.

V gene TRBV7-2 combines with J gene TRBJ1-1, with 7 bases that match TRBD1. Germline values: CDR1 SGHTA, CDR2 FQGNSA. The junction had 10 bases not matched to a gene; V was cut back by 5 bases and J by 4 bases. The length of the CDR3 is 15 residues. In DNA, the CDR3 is TGTGCCAGCAGCAATAGACAGGGCTCGGGCACTGAAGCTTTCTTT. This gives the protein CASSNRQGSGTEAFF.

The CDR3 spells CASSLGLTGTNYGYTF. In nucleotides, the CDR3 is TGCGCCAGCAGCCTGGGATTGACAGGGACCAACTATGGCTACACCTTC. The genes are TRBV5-1 and TRBJ1-2; 7 positions agree with TRBD1. CDR1 and CDR2 from the germline V gene are SGHRS and YFSETQ. This CDR3 contains 16 residues. Trimming at V came to 4 bases and at J to 2 bases, leaving 11 bases not matched to a gene.

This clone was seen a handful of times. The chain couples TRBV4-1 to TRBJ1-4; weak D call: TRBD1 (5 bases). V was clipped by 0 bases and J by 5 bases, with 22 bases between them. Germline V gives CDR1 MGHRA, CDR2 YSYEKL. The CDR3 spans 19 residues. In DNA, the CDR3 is TGCGCCAGCAGCCAAGAGCGACTCGGAGGGGCCGCCGTCAATGAAAAACTGTTTTTT. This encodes CASSQERLGGAAVNEKLFF.

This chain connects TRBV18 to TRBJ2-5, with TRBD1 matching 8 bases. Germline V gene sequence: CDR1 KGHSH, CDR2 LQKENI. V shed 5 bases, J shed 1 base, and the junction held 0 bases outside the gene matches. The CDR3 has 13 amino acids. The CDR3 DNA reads TGTGCCAGCTCAGACAGGGGCCAAGAGACCCAGTACTTC. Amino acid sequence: CASSDRGQETQYF.

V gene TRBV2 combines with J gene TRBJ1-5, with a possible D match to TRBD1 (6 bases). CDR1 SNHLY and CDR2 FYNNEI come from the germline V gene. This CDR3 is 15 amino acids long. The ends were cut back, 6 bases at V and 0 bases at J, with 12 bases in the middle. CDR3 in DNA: TGTGCCAGCAGCAGGGACAACTATAGCAATCAGCCCCAGCATTTT. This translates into CASSRDNYSNQPQHF.

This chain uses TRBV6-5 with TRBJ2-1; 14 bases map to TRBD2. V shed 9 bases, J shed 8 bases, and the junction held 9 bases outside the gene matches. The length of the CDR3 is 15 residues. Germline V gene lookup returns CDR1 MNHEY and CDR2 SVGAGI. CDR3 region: CASQGLAGERDEQFF. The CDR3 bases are TGTGCCAGTCAGGGACTAGCGGGAGAAAGGGATGAGCAGTTCTTC.

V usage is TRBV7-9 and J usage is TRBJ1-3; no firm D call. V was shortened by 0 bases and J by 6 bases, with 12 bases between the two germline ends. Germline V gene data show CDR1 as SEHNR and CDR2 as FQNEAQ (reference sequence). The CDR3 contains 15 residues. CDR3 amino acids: CASSLAWQDVNTIYF. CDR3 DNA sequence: TGTGCCAGCAGCTTAGCGTGGCAGGATGTAAACACCATATATTTT.

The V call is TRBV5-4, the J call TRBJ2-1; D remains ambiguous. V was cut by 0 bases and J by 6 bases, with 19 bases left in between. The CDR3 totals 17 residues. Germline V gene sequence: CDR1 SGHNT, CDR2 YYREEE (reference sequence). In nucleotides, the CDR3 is TGTGCCAGCAGCTTGGCAGGCAACCACCCCCCGGCCAATGAGCAGTTCTTC. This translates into CASSLAGNHPPANEQFF.

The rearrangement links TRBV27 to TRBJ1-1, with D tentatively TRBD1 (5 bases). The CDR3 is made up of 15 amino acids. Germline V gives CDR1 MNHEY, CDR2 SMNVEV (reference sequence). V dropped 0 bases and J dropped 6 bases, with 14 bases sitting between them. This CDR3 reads CASSLSSWGGSEAFF. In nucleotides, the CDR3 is TGTGCCAGCAGTTTATCCTCGTGGGGGGGGTCTGAAGCTTTCTTT.